The 6 T cell receptor beta chains given below trace back to one sample, sequenced in a study of metastatic and nonmetastatic thyroid tumors (TCRdb year 2020). None of the patients had been given any treatment before thyroid surgery. Library generation was performed with PCR. Sequencing relied on an Illumina HiSeq 4000. The public sequencing data were trimmed at Q25 with fastp and processed into clonotypes with MiXCR by TCRdb, which kept only in-frame beta chains. The sample contains more than 10,000 clones, more than 20% of them found a single time. The ten largest clones represent about 14% of the sample. The source material was adjacent normal tissue. Receptor source: a female donor with papillary thyroid cancer or a benign thyroid nodule (not recorded which). Some clones in this sample may be carry-over from other donors' samples.

This clone was seen only a few times. The chain combines TRBV12-3 or TRBV12-4 with TRBJ2-1, with D possibly TRBD2 on 5 matching bases. V gave up 8 bases and J gave up 1 base, with 12 bases separating them. This CDR3 comprises 14 residues. CDR3 loop: CASLPGRSYNEQFF. The CDR3 region has the DNA TGTGCCAGCCTACCGGGGAGATCCTACAATGAGCAGTTCTTC.

The J gene is TRBJ2-3, the V gene TRBV5-1, with a tentative D call TRBD2 (5 bases). This CDR3 contains 15 residues. CDR1 and CDR2 (germline): SGHRS, YFSETQ. The V and J ends lost 3 bases and 0 bases respectively, with 11 bases between them. CDR3 sequence (DNA): TGCGCCAGCAGCTGGACTCCGGGGAGCACAGATACGCAGTATTTT. Protein product: CASSWTPGSTDTQYF.

In the case of this clone: A junction end diverges from the germline sequence, so it may reflect a read error. The chain has TRBV2 and TRBJ1-5, with TRBD1 matching over 7 bases. This CDR3 is built from 16 residues. The germline V gene encodes CDR1 SNHLY and CDR2 FYNNEI. For the CDR3, the DNA is TGTGCCAGCAGCCTCACCCGGGACAGCGCGGGTCAGCGCCAGCATTTT. It yields the protein CASSLTRDSAGQRQHF.

The chain links TRBV5-4 to TRBJ2-1; 11 bases map to TRBD2. Germline V CDR1 and CDR2: SGHNT, YYREEE (reference sequence). This CDR3 spans 16 amino acids. V was pared by 3 bases and J by 6 bases, with 8 bases of the junction left unmatched. The CDR3 DNA reads as TGTGCCAGCAGCTACGACTTAGCGGGAGGGATCAATGAGCAGTTCTTC. It specifies CASSYDLAGGINEQFF.

This clone was found many times. V gene TRBV2 combines with J gene TRBJ1-2; possibly TRBD1 for D (6 bases). CDR3 size: 16 residues. V was pared by 6 bases and J by 3 bases, with 20 bases between. CDR1 and CDR2 (germline): SNHLY, FYNNEI. In DNA, the CDR3 is TGTGCCAGCAGGGAACCCATCGGGGGGCCGGACTATGGCTACACCTTC. This gives the protein CASREPIGGPDYGYTF.

This clone was detected many times. The J gene is TRBJ1-6, the V gene TRBV7-8, with 8 nucleotides matching TRBD1. With 5 bases clipped from V and 9 bases from J, the junction kept 6 bases outside the gene matches. Germline V gene data show CDR1 as SGHVS and CDR2 as FQNEAQ. This CDR3 spans 14 amino acids. CDR3 in DNA: TGTGCCAGCAGCCAAGAGACAGGGGTTTCACCCCTCCACTTT. Translated: CASSQETGVSPLHF.